The rows below give T cell receptor beta chains drawn from one sample of a study of blood T cell repertoires in COVID-19. Here immunoSEQ multiplex PCR was the method, and the copy in TCRdb shows in-frame clones only, minus some. The sample has under 250,000 clones, about four fifths seen once. Sequenced material: PBMCs or T cells enriched from blood (not recorded which). These receptors were collected from a woman between 40 and 55 years old who had been exposed to COVID-19. The CDR3 runs from the conserved cysteine through the conserved F or W. The D gene is left open where the match is weak. Clone size is shown for a subset of rows, as once, few, many or a class of expanded clone.

abundance	v_gene	j_gene	d_gene	CDR3aa	CDR3nt
-	TRBV5-4	TRBJ2-3	TRBD2	CASSLGLAGTDTQYF	TGTGCCAGCAGCTTAGGACTAGCGGGGACTGATACGCAGTATTTT
-	TRBV2	TRBJ2-7	-	CASTPEGLGVYEQYF	TGTGCCAGCACCCCGGAGGGCCTTGGCGTTTACGAGCAGTACTTC
-	TRBV5-4	TRBJ1-2	-	CASSPSRGNQHGYTF	TGTGCCAGCAGCCCCAGCCGGGGGAACCAACATGGCTACACCTTC
-	TRBV6-5	TRBJ1-6	TRBD1	CASSDRVTSNSPLHF	TGTGCCAGCAGCGACAGGGTAACCTCGAATTCACCCCTCCACTTT
few	TRBV2	TRBJ2-3	TRBD2	CATGLAGLPTDTQYF	TGTGCCACGGGACTAGCGGGGTTACCAACAGATACGCAGTATTTT
-	TRBV30	TRBJ2-5	-	CAWSVQEGKTQYF	TGTGCCTGGAGTGTACAGGAGGGAAAGACCCAGTACTTC
-	TRBV10-3	TRBJ1-4	-	CAISPGTSGDNEKLFF	TGTGCCATCAGCCCCGGGACATCAGGAGATAATGAAAAACTGTTTTTT
-	TRBV24-1	TRBJ1-5	-	CATSDPGGNQPQHF	TGTGCCACCAGTGATCCCGGAGGCAATCAGCCCCAGCATTTT
-	TRBV28	TRBJ1-5	-	CASRKPGVESNQPQHF	TGTGCCAGCAGGAAACCAGGGGTAGAGAGCAATCAGCCCCAGCATTTT
-	TRBV7-3	TRBJ2-5	-	CASSLTGEETQYF	TGTGCCAGCAGCTTAACAGGGGAAGAGACCCAGTACTTC
few	TRBV7-2	TRBJ2-4	-	CASSSRLGSLSKNIQYF	TGTGCCAGCAGCTCCCGACTCGGTAGCCTTTCCAAAAACATTCAGTACTTC
-	TRBV6-6	TRBJ1-5	TRBD1	CASSHRQGNQPQHF	TGTGCCAGCAGCCACCGACAGGGAAATCAGCCCCAGCATTTT
-	TRBV2	TRBJ2-4	TRBD1	CASSEDRDSPFF	TGTGCCAGCAGTGAAGATCGGGACAGCCCTTTTTTC
-	TRBV5-8	TRBJ1-1	TRBD1	CASSQTGGSGVTEAFF	TGTGCCAGCAGCCAGACAGGGGGGAGTGGGGTCACTGAAGCTTTCTTT
-	TRBV6-6	TRBJ2-3	TRBD2	CASSYPGGPGDTQYF	TGTGCCAGCAGTTACCCGGGGGGGCCGGGGGATACGCAGTATTTT
-	TRBV10-1	TRBJ1-5	TRBD1	CASPGTASNQPQHF	TGCGCCTCTCCAGGGACAGCTAGCAATCAGCCCCAGCATTTT
-	TRBV28	TRBJ1-2	-	CASSTPVLTYGYTF	TGTGCCAGCAGCACCCCAGTGTTAACCTATGGCTACACCTTC
-	TRBV18	TRBJ1-3	TRBD1	CASSPGQVSGNTIYF	TGTGCCAGCTCCCCGGGACAGGTCTCTGGAAACACCATATATTTT